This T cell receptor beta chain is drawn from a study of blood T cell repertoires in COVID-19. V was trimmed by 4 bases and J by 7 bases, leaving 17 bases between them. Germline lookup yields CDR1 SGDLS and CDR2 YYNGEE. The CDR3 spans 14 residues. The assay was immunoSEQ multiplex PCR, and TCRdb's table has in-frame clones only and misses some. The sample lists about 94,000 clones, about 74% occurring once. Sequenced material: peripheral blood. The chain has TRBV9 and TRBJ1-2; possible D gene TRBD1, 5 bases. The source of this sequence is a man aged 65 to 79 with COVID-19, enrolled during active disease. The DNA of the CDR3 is TGTGCCAGCAGCTCTCGCGATCGGGGGTTTGGCTACACCTTC. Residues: CASSSRDRGFGYTF.